Described below is a single T cell receptor beta chain sequence and its context. Its antigen is currently unknown. The sample belongs to a study of T cell repertoires and HLA-DP antigens. The PCR primers covered 54 TRBV and 13 TRBJ segments. Some clones are missing from TCRdb's copy, which holds only in-frame ones; the method was immunoSEQ multiplex PCR. Of around 100,000 clones in the sample, 80% to 95% were seen once. Germline V gene sequence: CDR1 SGDLS, CDR2 YYNGEE. The CDR3 loop spans 14 amino acids. The V end lost 4 bases, the J end lost 0 bases, and 7 bases lay between the germline ends. General observations from the study: Sorted CD137+ cells had clonality around 0.39 against both alloantigens, versus approximately 0.04 pre-culture. Average cumulative frequency of previously undetected clones was 36.3% against one allele and under 60% against the other. Naive and memory CD4+ repertoires were not analysed separately.

The genes are TRBV9 and TRBJ2-2; D ambiguous. The clonotype comes from a woman aged 18-29 years in good health and CMV-seronegative. The sequencing input was CD4+ T cells from PBMCs. The DNA of the CDR3 is TGTGCCAGCAGCCCGGACCCGAACACCGGGGAGCTGTTTTTT. Translation gives CASSPDPNTGELFF.